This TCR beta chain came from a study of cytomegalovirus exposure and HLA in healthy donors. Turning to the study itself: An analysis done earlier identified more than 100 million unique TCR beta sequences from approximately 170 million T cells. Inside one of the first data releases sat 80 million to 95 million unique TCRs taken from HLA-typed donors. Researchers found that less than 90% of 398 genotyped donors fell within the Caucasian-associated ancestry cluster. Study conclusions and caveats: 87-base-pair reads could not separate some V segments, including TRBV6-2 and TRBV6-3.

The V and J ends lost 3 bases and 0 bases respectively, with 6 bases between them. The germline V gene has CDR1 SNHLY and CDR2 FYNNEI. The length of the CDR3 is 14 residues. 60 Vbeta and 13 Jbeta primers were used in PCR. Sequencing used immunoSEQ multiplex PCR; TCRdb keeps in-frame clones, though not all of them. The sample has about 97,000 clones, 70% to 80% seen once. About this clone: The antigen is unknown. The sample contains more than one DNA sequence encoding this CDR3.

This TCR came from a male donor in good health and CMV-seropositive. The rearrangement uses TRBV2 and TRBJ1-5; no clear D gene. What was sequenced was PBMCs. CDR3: CASSEEDSNQPQHF. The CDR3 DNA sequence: TGTGCCAGCAGTGAGGAGGATAGCAATCAGCCCCAGCATTTT.